These 30 T cell receptor beta chains originate from one sample sequenced in a study of shared clonotypes between healthy human individuals. The data were produced by immunoSEQ multiplex PCR, yet TCRdb's version contains in-frame clones alone and is incomplete. Here the sample spans millions of clones, approximately 93% being singletons. Sequencing used naive CD4+ T cells from PBMCs. Subset described: CD45RA+ positively selected. The origin of the receptors is a man aged 18 to 29 in good health. Some clones in this sample may be carry-over from other donors' samples.

This clone showed up just once. This chain connects TRBV6-5 to TRBJ2-7; the match to TRBD1 covers 9 bases. The CDR3 extends over 15 amino acids. Germline V gene data show CDR1 as MNHEY and CDR2 as SVGAGI. J was trimmed by 5 bases and V by 5 bases; bases with no gene match: 10. The CDR3 bases are TGTGCCAGCAGTCCCCCGGGACAGGGATCTAACGAGCAGTACTTC. Translated, it gives CASSPPGQGSNEQYF.

The CDR3 reads CASRQGTGPYGYTF. CDR3 DNA: TGTGCCAGCAGACAGGGGACAGGGCCCTATGGCTACACCTTC. The chain recombines TRBV6-5 with TRBJ1-2, with 9 bases aligning to TRBD1. The CDR3 contains 14 residues. The germline V gene has CDR1 MNHEY and CDR2 SVGAGI. Trimming at V came to 6 bases and at J to 4 bases, leaving 6 bases not matched to a gene.

V is TRBV7-2 and J is TRBJ2-3; 13 bases are a match to TRBD2. With V trimmed by 4 bases and J by 2 bases, 3 bases remained unmatched. Germline assignment: CDR1 SGHTA and CDR2 FQGNSA. The CDR3 runs 16 residues. Written as DNA, the CDR3 is TGTGCCAGCAGCTCCGGGACTAGCGGGAACACAGATACGCAGTATTTT. Translated, it gives CASSSGTSGNTDTQYF.

The chain uses TRBV7-6 and TRBJ1-1, with 7 nucleotides matching TRBD1. Germline V gives CDR1 SGHVS, CDR2 FNYEAQ. J was trimmed by 5 bases and V by 5 bases; bases with no gene match: 14. The CDR3 covers 16 residues. The CDR3 region has the DNA TGTGCCAGCAGCCCAACGTCCACAGGGGCGGCGACTGAAGCTTTCTTT. This encodes CASSPTSTGAATEAFF.

The chain carries TRBV2 and TRBJ2-7; D is unclear. This CDR3 spans 13 amino acids. The V and J ends lost 3 bases and 2 bases respectively, with 8 bases between them. The germline CDR1 and CDR2 sequences are SNHLY and FYNNEI. The CDR3 spells CASSDSTPYEQYF. In DNA form, the CDR3 reads TGTGCCAGCAGTGACAGCACCCCCTACGAGCAGTACTTC.

This chain joins TRBV27 and TRBJ2-5, with D possibly being TRBD1 (6 bases). The CDR3 has 16 amino acids. The V end was cut by 5 bases, the J end by 4 bases, with 20 bases between. Germline loops: CDR1 MNHEY, CDR2 SMNVEV (reference sequence). The CDR3 DNA follows: TGTGCCAGCAGTCAGAGAATGCCCGGGACACGAGAGACCCAGTACTTC. The encoded protein is CASSQRMPGTRETQYF.

The chain is built from TRBV7-2 and TRBJ1-2; D not certain. V shed 1 base and J shed 1 base, with 7 bases lying between them. Germline V CDR1 and CDR2: SGHTA, FQGNSA. The CDR3 is 14 residues long. The DNA of the CDR3 is TGTGCCAGCAGCTTAGTGGCGGTTAACTATGGCTACACCTTC. Protein: CASSLVAVNYGYTF.

The genes are TRBV30 and TRBJ1-6; 9 bases line up with TRBD1. Trimming cost V 2 bases and J 0 bases; bases outside gene matches: 8. The germline V gene has CDR1 GTSNPN and CDR2 SVGIG (reference sequence). The CDR3 loop spans 18 amino acids. The CDR3 coding sequence is TGTGCCTGGAGTCTTATGACAGGGGGATTCTCCTATAATTCACCCCTCCACTTT. It encodes CAWSLMTGGFSYNSPLHF. Full variable domain (missing parts from reference TRBV30 and TRBJ1-6): SQTIHQWPATLVQPVGSPLSLECTVEGTSNPNLYWYRQAAGRGLQLLFYSVGIGQISSEVPQNLSASRPQDRQFILSSKKLLLSDSGFYLCAWSLMTGGFSYNSPLHFGNGTRLTVT.

The chain has TRBV10-3 and TRBJ2-2; D uncertain. The CDR3 length is 12 residues. Germline V lookup: CDR1 ENHRY, CDR2 SYGVKD. The V end was cut by 7 bases, the J end by 6 bases, with 9 bases between. The CDR3 spells CAIMPAAGELFF. The CDR3 DNA is TGTGCCATCATGCCAGCCGCCGGGGAGCTGTTTTTT.

The chain is built from TRBV9 and TRBJ2-1, with 12 bases matching TRBD2. Losses at the gene ends were 4 bases for V and 0 bases for J; bases not matched to a gene: 2. CDR3 size: 16 residues. Germline assignment: CDR1 SGDLS and CDR2 YYNGEE. CDR3 coding DNA: TGTGCCAGCAGCAGGACTAGCGGGGTCTCCTACAATGAGCAGTTCTTC. Amino acid sequence: CASSRTSGVSYNEQFF.

The chain links TRBV6-1 to TRBJ1-1; D is unresolved. Germline CDR1 is MNHNS and CDR2 is SASEGT. V lost 7 bases to trimming and J lost 6 bases, with 18 bases between them. The CDR3 sequence is 14 residues long. CDR3 protein: CASTVTFGEPEAFF. In nucleotides, the CDR3 is TGTGCCAGCACCGTAACATTTGGAGAGCCTGAAGCTTTCTTT.

In the case of this clone: The identical CDR3 is also encoded by other nucleotide sequences in the sample. The rearrangement uses TRBV9 and TRBJ2-1, with D hard to call. Trimming removed 0 bases at V and 5 bases at J, with 6 bases between. The CDR3 extends over 13 amino acids. The germline V gene encodes CDR1 SGDLS and CDR2 YYNGEE. The CDR3 here is CASSVAWDNEQFF. The CDR3 region has the DNA TGTGCCAGCAGCGTAGCTTGGGACAATGAGCAGTTCTTC.

J is TRBJ2-5 and V is TRBV29-1; 9 nucleotides match TRBD1. The J call may be incorrect, as the DNA end agrees better with TRBJ2-7. CDR3 length: 15 residues. Germline loops: CDR1 SQVTM, CDR2 ANQGSEA. CDR3 in amino acids: CSVLEPGQGAYEQYF. The DNA of the CDR3 is TGCAGCGTTCTTGAACCGGGACAGGGTGCCTACGAGCAGTACTTC.

CDR3: CASSQVISRSNYGYTF. CDR3 sequence (DNA): TGCGCCAGCAGCCAAGTGATTTCCAGGAGTAACTATGGCTACACCTTC. V and J are TRBV4-1 and TRBJ1-2; no definite D call. The CDR3 runs to 16 residues. From germline, CDR1 is MGHRA and CDR2 YSYEKL. Trimming pared 1 base from V and 1 base from J, leaving 13 bases between.

This clone was seen once. V is TRBV27 and J is TRBJ1-1; a possible D gene is TRBD1 (6 bases). Germline V gives CDR1 MNHEY, CDR2 SMNVEV (reference sequence). The CDR3 length is 15 residues. V lost 6 bases to trimming and J lost 2 bases, with 16 bases between them. The DNA for the CDR3 is TGTGCCAGCAGATACGACAGGATCGGAAACACTGAAGCTTTCTTT. Translated: CASRYDRIGNTEAFF.

As regards this clone: The same CDR3 arises from other DNA sequences in this sample as well. The J gene is TRBJ2-6, the V gene TRBV28, with a weak D call TRBD2 (6 bases). The CDR3 spans 15 residues. The germline CDR1 and CDR2 sequences are MDHEN and SYDVKM. V shed 6 bases and J shed 0 bases, with 9 bases lying between them. CDR3 sequence: CASSLGGSGANVLTF. CDR3 bases: TGTGCCAGCAGCCTGGGGGGCTCTGGGGCCAACGTCCTGACTTTC.

V gene TRBV11-3 combines with J gene TRBJ2-2, with unresolved D. Germline CDR1 SGHNT, CDR2 YENEEA. Trimming removed 8 bases from V and 0 bases from J, with 13 bases in between. The CDR3 extends over 15 amino acids. CDR3: CASSLVGANTGELFF. DNA of the CDR3: TGTGCCAGCTCGCTCGTAGGAGCGAACACCGGGGAGCTGTTTTTT.

The chain joins TRBV4-2 to TRBJ2-1; D is perhaps TRBD2 (5 bases). The CDR3 is 13 residues long. Trimming stripped 5 bases from V and 0 bases from J, with 5 bases between. CDR1 and CDR2 (germline): LGHNA, YNFKEQ. Here the CDR3 reads CASSGSSYNEQFF. CDR3 sequence (DNA): TGTGCCAGCAGCGGGAGCTCCTACAATGAGCAGTTCTTC.

This clone came up once. The gene calls are TRBV4-1 and TRBJ2-1; TRBD2 matches 11 bases. J gave up 4 bases and V 3 bases, and 5 bases lay outside the gene matches. Germline CDR1 is MGHRA and CDR2 is YSYEKL. The CDR3 runs 16 residues. The CDR3 protein is CASSHPGLAEYNEQFF. CDR3 nucleotides: TGCGCCAGCAGCCATCCGGGACTAGCGGAGTACAATGAGCAGTTCTTC.

The chain couples TRBV28 to TRBJ2-2; unclear D gene. The CDR3 loop spans 15 amino acids. Germline V gene sequence: CDR1 MDHEN, CDR2 SYDVKM. The V end was cut by 6 bases, the J end by 6 bases, with 17 bases between. CDR3 residues: CASRTSGRSAGELFF. DNA of the CDR3: TGTGCCAGCAGAACATCGGGCAGATCGGCCGGGGAGCTGTTTTTT.

V and J are TRBV6-4 and TRBJ2-2, with a possible D match to TRBD2 (5 bases). The CDR3 has 14 amino acids. Deletions cut 7 bases from V and 2 bases from J, with 11 bases between. Per the germline V gene, CDR1 is MRHNA and CDR2 is SNTAGT. The CDR3 region is CASKRTGNTGELFF. In DNA, the CDR3 is TGTGCCAGCAAAAGGACTGGAAACACCGGGGAGCTGTTTTTT.

The chain recombines TRBV5-1 with TRBJ2-2, with 7 bases lining up with TRBD1. The CDR3 has 15 residues. The J segment lost 3 bases and the V segment lost 4 bases, leaving 6 bases of the junction unmatched. CDR1 is SGHRS, CDR2 YFSETQ, per germline. CDR3 bases: TGCGCCAGCAGCCCCTGGACAGGATACACCGGGGAGCTGTTTTTT. This encodes CASSPWTGYTGELFF.

The genes are TRBV28 and TRBJ1-2; D call uncertain. Germline V gene sequence: CDR1 MDHEN, CDR2 SYDVKM. Trimming took off 5 bases at V and 8 bases at J, with 15 bases between the two ends. The CDR3 has 13 amino acids. This CDR3 is CASSPARAGGYTF. The DNA of the CDR3 is TGTGCCAGCAGTCCCGCCCGGGCCGGGGGCTACACCTTC.

V gene TRBV30 combines with J gene TRBJ2-3; 14 bases are a match to TRBD2. This CDR3 comprises 17 residues. The junction had 8 bases not matched to a gene; V was cut back by 4 bases and J by 2 bases. Germline V gene sequence: CDR1 GTSNPN, CDR2 SVGIG (reference sequence). The CDR3 DNA reads as TGTGCCTGGAATACGGGACTAGCGGGAGTTAACACAGATACGCAGTATTTT. Translation: CAWNTGLAGVNTDTQYF.

The gene calls are TRBV9 and TRBJ1-2, with D uncertain. V lost 2 bases, J lost 4 bases, and 12 bases lay in between. This CDR3 has 14 residues. From germline, CDR1 is SGDLS and CDR2 YYNGEE. CDR3 sequence (DNA): TGTGCCAGCAGCGTGGGCAGTTTGAGCTATGGCTACACCTTC. Amino acid sequence: CASSVGSLSYGYTF.

This clone occurred once. The chain employs TRBV27 and TRBJ1-1; no clear D gene. Trimming removed 5 bases at V and 5 bases at J, with 15 bases between. The germline CDR1 and CDR2 sequences are MNHEY and SMNVEV (reference sequence). The CDR3 has 14 amino acids. CDR3 region: CASSPMGGRTEAFF. The CDR3 region has the DNA TGTGCCAGCAGTCCCATGGGAGGACGTACTGAAGCTTTCTTT.

This chain connects TRBV6-6 to TRBJ1-1, with D possibly being TRBD1 (5 bases). CDR3 length equals 13 residues. Trimming pared 5 bases from V and 7 bases from J, leaving 14 bases between. Germline CDR1 and CDR2: MNHNY and SVGAGI (reference sequence). For the CDR3, the DNA is TGTGCCAGCAGTACGACAGCCCCACATGAAGCTTTCTTT. It specifies CASSTTAPHEAFF.

V usage is TRBV7-2 and J usage is TRBJ2-1; D remains unclear. CDR1 and CDR2 from the germline V gene are SGHTA and FQGNSA. The CDR3 loop spans 13 amino acids. The germline V and J ends were trimmed by 1 base and 9 bases, with 10 bases remaining between them. The CDR3 here is CASSLGLEPEQFF. The CDR3 coding sequence is TGTGCCAGCAGCTTAGGCCTAGAGCCTGAGCAGTTCTTC.

The chain has TRBV30 and TRBJ1-3; no clear D gene. V lost 0 bases and J 2 bases, leaving 8 bases between the germline ends. Germline V gene data show CDR1 as GTSNPN and CDR2 as SVGIG (reference sequence). The CDR3 is 14 amino acids. CDR3 protein: CAWSVHGAGNTIYF. The CDR3 DNA reads TGTGCCTGGAGTGTACACGGGGCTGGAAACACCATATATTTT. The whole variable domain, filled in from reference TRBV30 and TRBJ1-3, reads SQTIHQWPATLVQPVGSPLSLECTVEGTSNPNLYWYRQAAGRGLQLLFYSVGIGQISSEVPQNLSASRPQDRQFILSSKKLLLSDSGFYLCAWSVHGAGNTIYFGEGSWLTVV.

The chain links TRBV6-5 to TRBJ1-1; D call uncertain. Deletions cut 2 bases from V and 3 bases from J, with 16 bases between. The CDR3 is made up of 16 amino acids. Looked up from germline, CDR1 is MNHEY and CDR2 is SVGAGI. The CDR3 protein is CASSYVRFTGYTEAFF. DNA for the CDR3: TGTGCCAGCAGTTACGTTCGTTTTACGGGGTACACTGAAGCTTTCTTT.